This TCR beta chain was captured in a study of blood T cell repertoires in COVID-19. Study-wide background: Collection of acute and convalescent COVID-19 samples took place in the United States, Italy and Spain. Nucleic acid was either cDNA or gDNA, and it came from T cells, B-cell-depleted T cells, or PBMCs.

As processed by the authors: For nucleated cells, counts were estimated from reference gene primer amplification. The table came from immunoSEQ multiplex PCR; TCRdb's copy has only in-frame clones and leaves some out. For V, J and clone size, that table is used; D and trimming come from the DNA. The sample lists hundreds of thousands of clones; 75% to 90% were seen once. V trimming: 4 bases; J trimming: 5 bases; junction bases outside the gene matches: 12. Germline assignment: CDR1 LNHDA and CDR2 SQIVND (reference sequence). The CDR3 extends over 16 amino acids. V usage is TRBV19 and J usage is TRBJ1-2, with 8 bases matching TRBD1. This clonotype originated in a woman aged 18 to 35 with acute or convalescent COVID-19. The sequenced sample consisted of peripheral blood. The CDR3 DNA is TGTGCCAGTAGTAGTACGGACAGGGCGAAGGATTATGGCTACACCTTC. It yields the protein CASSSTDRAKDYGYTF.